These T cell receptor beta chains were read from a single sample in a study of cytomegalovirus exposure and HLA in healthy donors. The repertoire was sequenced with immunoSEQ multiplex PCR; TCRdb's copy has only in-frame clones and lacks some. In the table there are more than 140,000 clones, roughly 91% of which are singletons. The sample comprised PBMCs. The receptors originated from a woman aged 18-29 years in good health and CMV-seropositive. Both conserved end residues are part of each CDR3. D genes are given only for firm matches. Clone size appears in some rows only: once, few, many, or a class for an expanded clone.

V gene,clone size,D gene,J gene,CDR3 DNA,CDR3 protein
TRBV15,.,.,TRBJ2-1,TGTGCCACCAGCAGACAGAACGGGGGTGGTGATGAGCAGTTCTTC,CATSRQNGGGDEQFF
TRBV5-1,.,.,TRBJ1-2,TGCGCCAGCAGCGCGGGTCCTAACTATGGCTACACCTTC,CASSAGPNYGYTF
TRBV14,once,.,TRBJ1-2,TGTGCCAGCAGCCACCGGAACAGGCGGCATGGCTACACCTTC,CASSHRNRRHGYTF
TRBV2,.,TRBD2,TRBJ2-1,TGTGCCAGCACATTAGCGGGAGGATTTAGTGAGCAGTTCTTC,CASTLAGGFSEQFF
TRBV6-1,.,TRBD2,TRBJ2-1,TGTGCCAGCAGTGGGGGTACTAGCGACTCCTACAATGAGCAGTTCTTC,CASSGGTSDSYNEQFF
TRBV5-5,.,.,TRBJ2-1,TGTGCCAGCAGCTTGACGGGAGCTCTCCACAATGAGCAGTTCTTC,CASSLTGALHNEQFF
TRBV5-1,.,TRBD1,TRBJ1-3,TGCGCCAGCAGCTCGGTGGCAGGGGGCGGATCTGGAAACACCATATATTTT,CASSSVAGGGSGNTIYF
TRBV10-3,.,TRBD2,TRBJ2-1,TGTGCCATCAGAAGACTAGCGGGAGGCTACAATGAGCAGTTCTTC,CAIRRLAGGYNEQFF
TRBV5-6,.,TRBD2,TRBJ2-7,TGTGCCAGCAGCGCAGGACTAGCGCTCGAGCAGTACTTC,CASSAGLALEQYF
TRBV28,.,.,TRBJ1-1,TGTGCCAGCAGTGCCCCTGGGGAGACGAACACTGAAGCTTTCTTT,CASSAPGETNTEAFF
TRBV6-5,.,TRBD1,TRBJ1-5,TGTGCCAGCAGTCGAGAGGACAGGGCTCAGCCCCAGCATTTT,CASSREDRAQPQHF
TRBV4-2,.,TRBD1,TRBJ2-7,TGTGCCAGCAGCCAGGGGACAGGCAGCTCCTACGAGCAGTACTTC,CASSQGTGSSYEQYF
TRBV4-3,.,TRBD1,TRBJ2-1,TGCGCCAGCAGCCAAGGGACAGGGGACTACAATGAGCAGTTCTTC,CASSQGTGDYNEQFF
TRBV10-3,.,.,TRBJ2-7,TGTGCCATCAGGAGAGGTAGCGAGCAGTACTTC,CAIRRGSEQYF
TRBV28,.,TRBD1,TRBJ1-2,TGTGCCAGCAGTTCCCCAAACTCCCGGGACAGGGGGAACTATGGCTACACCTTC,CASSSPNSRDRGNYGYTF
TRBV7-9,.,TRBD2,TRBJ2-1,TGTGCCAGCAGCTTAGCCCGGGGGAGCGGGGTCTACAATGAGCAGTTCTTC,CASSLARGSGVYNEQFF
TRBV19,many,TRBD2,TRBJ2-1,TGTGCCAGTAGTATTGGTAGCGGGGGCCGCAATGAGCAGTTCTTC,CASSIGSGGRNEQFF
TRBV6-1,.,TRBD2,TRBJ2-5,TGTGCCAGCGGGACTAGCGGGGGCGTGGAGACCCAGTACTTC,CASGTSGGVETQYF
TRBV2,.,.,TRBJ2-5,TGTGCCAGCATTCCTATTGGGGCGGCGCACCAAGAGACCCAGTACTTC,CASIPIGAAHQETQYF
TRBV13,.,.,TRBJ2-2,TGTGCCAGCAGCTCCTTAGGAGGGGCGGTCGGGGAGCTGTTTTTT,CASSSLGGAVGELFF
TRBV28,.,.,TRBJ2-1,TGTGCCAGCAGTTTGCGAGAGCAGTTCTTC,CASSLREQFF
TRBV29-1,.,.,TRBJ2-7,TGCAGCGTTGCGGCAGGGGAGCTCTACGAGCAGTACTTC,CSVAAGELYEQYF
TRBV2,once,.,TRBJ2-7,TGTGCCAGCACCCTAGGACAAGACTACGAGCAGTACTTC,CASTLGQDYEQYF
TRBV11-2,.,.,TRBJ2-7,TGTGCCAGCAGCTTCTCTTACGAGCAGTACTTC,CASSFSYEQYF
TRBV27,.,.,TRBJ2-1,TGTGCCAGCAATTCCTACGGGGACAATGAGCAGTTCTTC,CASNSYGDNEQFF
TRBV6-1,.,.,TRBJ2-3,TGTGCCAGCAGTGAAAGGTGGGGGCGTGGCACAGATACGCAGTATTTT,CASSERWGRGTDTQYF
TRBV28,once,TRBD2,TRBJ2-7,TGTGCCAGCAGTTTAAAGGGACTAGCCTTGACCTACGAGCAGTACTTC,CASSLKGLALTYEQYF
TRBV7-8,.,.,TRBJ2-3,TGTGCCAGCAGCTTAGTTCTGGCCCGCACAGATACGCAGTATTTT,CASSLVLARTDTQYF
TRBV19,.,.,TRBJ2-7,TGTGCCAGTAGTATCGAGCTCAGGTCCTACGAGCAGTACTTC,CASSIELRSYEQYF
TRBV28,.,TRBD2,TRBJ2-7,TGTGCCAGCCATTCCTCCCGGGGAGGGAACGAGCAGTACTTC,CASHSSRGGNEQYF
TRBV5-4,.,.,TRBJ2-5,TGTGCCAGCAGCTTGGCCGCAGTAGAGACCCAGTACTTC,CASSLAAVETQYF
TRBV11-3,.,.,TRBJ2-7,TGTGCCAGCAGCTCCGAGGGGACAAACGAGCAGTACTTC,CASSSEGTNEQYF
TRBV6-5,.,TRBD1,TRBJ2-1,TGTGCCAGCAGCGAACGGGACAGGGGCTACAATGAGCAGTTCTTC,CASSERDRGYNEQFF
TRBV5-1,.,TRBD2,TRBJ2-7,TGCGCCAGCAGCTTGGGGGCTTGGGGCGGGAGATCCTACGAGCAGTACTTC,CASSLGAWGGRSYEQYF
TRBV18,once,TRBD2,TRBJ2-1,TGTGCCAGCTCACCAGGAAGCGGGAGACCCTACAATGAGCAGTTCTTC,CASSPGSGRPYNEQFF
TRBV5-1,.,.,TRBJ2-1,TGCGCCAGCAGCTTGGCATCTAGCGGCGTATTGGGGGGCGAGCAGTTCTTC,CASSLASSGVLGGEQFF
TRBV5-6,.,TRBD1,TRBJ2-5,TGTGCCAGCAGCGAAGGCCAGGGGGCGGGTGAGACCCAGTACTTC,CASSEGQGAGETQYF
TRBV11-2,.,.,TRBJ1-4,TGTGCCAGCAGCTTAGATTCCGGGTGGACAACTAATGAAAAACTGTTTTTT,CASSLDSGWTTNEKLFF
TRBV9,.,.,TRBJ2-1,TGTGCCAGCAGCGGAGGCTTACACTCCTACAATGAGCAGTTCTTC,CASSGGLHSYNEQFF
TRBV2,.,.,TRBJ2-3,TGTGCCAGCAGTTTGAGACACCCCGCAGATACGCAGTATTTT,CASSLRHPADTQYF
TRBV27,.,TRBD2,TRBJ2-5,TGTGCCAGCAGTGCCTGGAGCGGGGGGACCCAGTACTTC,CASSAWSGGTQYF
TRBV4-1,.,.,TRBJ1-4,TGCGCCAGCAGCCAAGTAGGCTCTGTAGCTACACCATTTAAAAAACTGTTTTTT,CASSQVGSVATPFKKLFF
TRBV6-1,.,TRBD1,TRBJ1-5,TGTGCCAGCAGAAGACAGGGGGCAGCAGGACAGCCCCAGCATTTT,CASRRQGAAGQPQHF
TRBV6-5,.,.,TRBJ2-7,TGTGCCAGCAGTTCCCCTCTACTATCCTACGAGCAGTACTTC,CASSSPLLSYEQYF
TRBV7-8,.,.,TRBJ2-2,TGTGCCAGCACCGGGACTGAGAACACCGGGGAGCTGTTTTTT,CASTGTENTGELFF
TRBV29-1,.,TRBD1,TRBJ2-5,TGCAGCGCAAGAGGGGGACAGGGCGAGACCCAGTACTTC,CSARGGQGETQYF
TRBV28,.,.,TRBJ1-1,TGTGCCAGCACTCTGGACTTGAACACTGAAGCTTTCTTT,CASTLDLNTEAFF
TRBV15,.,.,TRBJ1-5,TGTGCCACCAGCAGAGTATTAGCAGGCAATCAGCCCCAGCATTTT,CATSRVLAGNQPQHF
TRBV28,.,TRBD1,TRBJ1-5,TGTGCCAGCAGTTTATGGGACAGGGGCCTCAATCAGCCCCAGCATTTT,CASSLWDRGLNQPQHF
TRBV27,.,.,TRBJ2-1,TGTGCCAGCAGTCCCCCTCGAGGAACTTACAATGAGCAGTTCTTC,CASSPPRGTYNEQFF
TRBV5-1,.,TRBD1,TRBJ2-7,TGCGCCAGCAGCTTGGGGGGACAGGTCTACGAGCAGTACTTC,CASSLGGQVYEQYF
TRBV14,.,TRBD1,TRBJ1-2,TGTGCCAGCAGCCAAGAACAGGGGCCCAACTATGGCTACACCTTC,CASSQEQGPNYGYTF
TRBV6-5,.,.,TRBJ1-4,TGTGCCAGCAGACGGACAGTTAATGAAAAACTGTTTTTT,CASRRTVNEKLFF
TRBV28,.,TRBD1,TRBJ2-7,TGTGCCAGCAGTTTATTTCCGGGACAGGGGGACGAGCAGTACTTC,CASSLFPGQGDEQYF
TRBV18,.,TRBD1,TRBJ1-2,TGTGCCAGCTCACCCGCCGGGACAGGGTCATTGATTGTTGGCTACACCTTC,CASSPAGTGSLIVGYTF
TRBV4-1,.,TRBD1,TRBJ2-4,TGCGCCAGCAGCCATCCAATCCGGGACAGTAAAATAGCCAAAAACATTCAGTACTTC,CASSHPIRDSKIAKNIQYF